Listed here are 11 T cell receptor beta chains from one sample, sequenced in a study of cytomegalovirus exposure and HLA in healthy donors. The PCR employed 60 Vbeta primers together with 13 Jbeta primers. The repertoire was sequenced with immunoSEQ multiplex PCR; TCRdb's copy has only in-frame clones and lacks some. The data show more than 95,000 clones, less than 85% seen once. Sequences were obtained from PBMCs. These TCRs come from a young woman in good health and CMV-seropositive.

The chain uses TRBV28 and TRBJ2-7, with 8 bases identical to TRBD2. Per germline, CDR1 MDHEN and CDR2 SYDVKM. This CDR3 contains 15 residues. J gave up 0 bases and V 6 bases, and 7 bases lay outside the gene matches. The CDR3 DNA follows: TGTGCCAGCAGATCGGGGGGGCGGGTCTCCTACGAGCAGTACTTC. This translates into CASRSGGRVSYEQYF.

CDR3 DNA: TGTGCCAGCAGCCCGGAGGGGGGGGGACTCCAGCCCCAGCATTTT. This encodes CASSPEGGGLQPQHF. The V call is TRBV7-9, the J call TRBJ1-5; tentatively, D is TRBD1 (6 bases). CDR1 SEHNR and CDR2 FQNEAQ come from the germline V gene (reference sequence). The CDR3 consists of 15 residues. Trimming shortened V by 5 bases and J by 7 bases, and 18 bases separated the two germline ends.

The V and J genes are TRBV25-1 and TRBJ1-5, with 7 bases that match TRBD1. The germline V gene encodes CDR1 MGHDK and CDR2 SYGVNS. This CDR3 comprises 13 residues. The J segment lost 5 bases and the V segment lost 5 bases, leaving 3 bases of the junction unmatched. The CDR3 nucleotides read TGTGCCAGCAGTACGCAGGGGGATCAGCCCCAGCATTTT. This translates into CASSTQGDQPQHF.

The rearrangement uses TRBV28 and TRBJ1-5, with TRBD1 as a possible D gene (6 bases). The CDR3 has 12 amino acids. Germline V CDR1 and CDR2: MDHEN, SYDVKM. The ends were cut back, 6 bases at V and 6 bases at J, with 9 bases in the middle. CDR3 in amino acids: CASRLQGQPQHF. CDR3 DNA sequence: TGTGCCAGCAGGCTACAGGGTCAGCCCCAGCATTTT.

A few counts support this clone. V is TRBV2 and J is TRBJ1-3; possible D gene TRBD1, 5 bases. V was trimmed by 8 bases and J by 0 bases, leaving 11 bases between them. Per the germline V gene, CDR1 is SNHLY and CDR2 is FYNNEI. This CDR3 region has 14 residues. The CDR3: CASRQGFSGNTIYF. CDR3 coding DNA: TGTGCCAGCCGGCAGGGTTTCTCTGGAAACACCATATATTTT.

This clone was found a few times. This chain uses TRBV27 with TRBJ2-1; 8 bases match TRBD2. The CDR3 contains 16 residues. V shed 0 bases and J 4 bases; nucleotides not matched to a gene: 5. Germline values: CDR1 MNHEY, CDR2 SMNVEV (reference sequence). The CDR3 sequence is CASSLSSGNPYNEQFF. Here the CDR3 DNA reads TGTGCCAGCAGTTTATCTAGCGGGAACCCTTACAATGAGCAGTTCTTC.

The genes are TRBV6-5 and TRBJ2-7; TRBD2 agrees at 12 bases. The CDR3 extends over 14 amino acids. The germline gives CDR1 MNHEY, CDR2 SVGAGI. The junction had 5 bases not matched to a gene; V was cut back by 7 bases and J by 4 bases. The CDR3 loop reads CASTKTSGRYEQYF. As DNA, the CDR3 is TGTGCCAGCACAAAGACTAGCGGGAGATACGAGCAGTACTTC.

This clone was observed once. The chain recombines TRBV27 with TRBJ2-2; 8 bases agree with TRBD2. The CDR3 is 15 residues long. V lost 4 bases, J lost 0 bases, and 1 base stayed unmatched. The germline V gene encodes CDR1 MNHEY and CDR2 SMNVEV (reference sequence). The CDR3 region has the DNA TGTGCCAGCAGTTCGGGACTAGCGAACACCGGGGAGCTGTTTTTT. This gives the protein CASSSGLANTGELFF.

V and J are TRBV28 and TRBJ1-1, with D uncertain. Germline V lookup: CDR1 MDHEN, CDR2 SYDVKM. The CDR3 is made up of 15 amino acids. Trimming took 6 bases from V and 0 from J, leaving 14 bases between them. In DNA, the CDR3 is TGTGCCAGCAGCTTAGACGGAGGGATGAACACTGAAGCTTTCTTT. Protein sequence: CASSLDGGMNTEAFF.

The chain couples TRBV7-6 to TRBJ2-1; D unclear. The germline V gene encodes CDR1 SGHVS and CDR2 FNYEAQ. Trimming removed 0 bases from V and 4 bases from J, with 16 bases in between. The CDR3 runs 17 residues. CDR3 DNA: TGTGCCAGCAGCTTAGCGATGGCGGAAAGTCTTTACAATGAGCAGTTCTTC. This sequence encodes CASSLAMAESLYNEQFF.

The V and J genes are TRBV7-6 and TRBJ1-4; D unclear. V lost 5 bases, J lost 12 bases, and 10 bases lay in between. The CDR3 totals 11 residues. CDR1 and CDR2 from the germline V gene are SGHVS and FNYEAQ. The CDR3 nucleotides are TGTGCCAGCAGCCGCACCTTAGAACTGTTTTTT. Protein product: CASSRTLELFF.